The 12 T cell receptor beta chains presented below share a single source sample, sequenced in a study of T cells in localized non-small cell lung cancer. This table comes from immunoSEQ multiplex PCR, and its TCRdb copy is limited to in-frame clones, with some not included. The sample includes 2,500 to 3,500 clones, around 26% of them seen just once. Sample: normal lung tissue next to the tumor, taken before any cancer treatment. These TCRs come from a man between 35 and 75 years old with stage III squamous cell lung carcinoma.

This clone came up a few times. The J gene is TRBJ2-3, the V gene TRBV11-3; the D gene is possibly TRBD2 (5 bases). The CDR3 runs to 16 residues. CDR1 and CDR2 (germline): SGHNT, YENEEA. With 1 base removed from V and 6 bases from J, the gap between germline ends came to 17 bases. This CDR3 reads CASSLGSLAILDTQYF. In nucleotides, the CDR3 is TGTGCCAGCAGCTTAGGTAGCCTAGCAATTTTGGATACGCAGTATTTT.

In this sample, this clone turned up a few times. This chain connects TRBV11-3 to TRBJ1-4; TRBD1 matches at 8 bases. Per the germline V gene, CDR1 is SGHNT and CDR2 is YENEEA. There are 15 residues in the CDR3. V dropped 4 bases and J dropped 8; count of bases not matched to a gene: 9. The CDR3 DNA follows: TGTGCCAGCAGCTCGAACCAGGGGGCAGGGGAAAAACTGTTTTTT. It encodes CASSSNQGAGEKLFF.

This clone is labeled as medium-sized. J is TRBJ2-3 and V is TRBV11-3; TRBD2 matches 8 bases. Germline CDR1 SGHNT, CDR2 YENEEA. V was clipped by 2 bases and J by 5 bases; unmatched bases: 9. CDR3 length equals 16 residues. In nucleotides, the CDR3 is TGTGCCAGCAGCTTAACCGGGGGGGCCCGCGAAGATACGCAGTATTTT. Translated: CASSLTGGAREDTQYF. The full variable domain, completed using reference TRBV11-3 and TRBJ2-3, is EAGVVQSPRYKIIEKKQPVAFWCNPISGHNTLYWYLQNLGQGPELLIRYENEEAVDDSQLPKDRFSAERLKGVDSTLKIQPAELGDSAVYLCASSLTGGAREDTQYFGPGTRLTVL.

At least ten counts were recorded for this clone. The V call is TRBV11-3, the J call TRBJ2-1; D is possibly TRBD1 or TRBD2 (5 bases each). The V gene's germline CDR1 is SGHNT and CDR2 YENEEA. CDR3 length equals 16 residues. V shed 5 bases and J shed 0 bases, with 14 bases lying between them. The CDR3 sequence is CASSVLGASSYNEQFF. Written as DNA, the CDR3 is TGTGCCAGCAGCGTTCTCGGGGCAAGCTCCTACAATGAGCAGTTCTTC.

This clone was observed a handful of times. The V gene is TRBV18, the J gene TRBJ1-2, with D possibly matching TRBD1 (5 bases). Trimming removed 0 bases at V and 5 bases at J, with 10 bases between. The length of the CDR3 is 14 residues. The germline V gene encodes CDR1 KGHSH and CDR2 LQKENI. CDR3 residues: CASSPPGPIYGYTF. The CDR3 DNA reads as TGTGCCAGCTCACCACCGGGACCGATATATGGCTACACCTTC.

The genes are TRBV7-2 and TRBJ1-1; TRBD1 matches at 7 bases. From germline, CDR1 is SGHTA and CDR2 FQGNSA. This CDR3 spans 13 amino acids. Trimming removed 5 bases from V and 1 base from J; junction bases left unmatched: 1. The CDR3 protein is CASSRTGNTEAFF. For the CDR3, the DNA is TGTGCCAGCAGCCGGACAGGGAACACTGAAGCTTTCTTT.

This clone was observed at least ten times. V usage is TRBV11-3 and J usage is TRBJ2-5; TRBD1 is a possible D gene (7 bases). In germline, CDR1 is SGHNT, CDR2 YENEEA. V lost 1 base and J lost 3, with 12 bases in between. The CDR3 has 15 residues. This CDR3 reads CASSLGPGGKETQYF. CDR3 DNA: TGTGCCAGCAGCTTAGGTCCAGGGGGGAAAGAGACCCAGTACTTC.

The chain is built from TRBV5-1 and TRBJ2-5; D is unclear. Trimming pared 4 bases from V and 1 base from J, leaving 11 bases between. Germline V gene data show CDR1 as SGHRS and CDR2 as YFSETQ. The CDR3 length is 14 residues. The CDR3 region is CASSRTEIQETQYF. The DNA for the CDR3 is TGCGCCAGCAGCCGGACGGAGATCCAAGAGACCCAGTACTTC.

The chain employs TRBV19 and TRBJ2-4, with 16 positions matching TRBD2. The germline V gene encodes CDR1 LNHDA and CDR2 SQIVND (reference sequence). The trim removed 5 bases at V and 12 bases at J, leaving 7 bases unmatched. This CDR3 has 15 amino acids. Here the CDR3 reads CASSPGTSGGADQYF. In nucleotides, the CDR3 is TGTGCCAGTAGTCCCGGGACTAGCGGGGGGGCCGATCAGTACTTC. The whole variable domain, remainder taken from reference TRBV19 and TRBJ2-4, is DGGITQSPKYLFRKEGQNVTLSCEQNLNHDAMYWYRQDPGQGLRLIYYSQIVNDFQKGDIAEGYSVSREKKESFPLTVTSAQKNPTAFYLCASSPGTSGGADQYFGAGTRLSVL.

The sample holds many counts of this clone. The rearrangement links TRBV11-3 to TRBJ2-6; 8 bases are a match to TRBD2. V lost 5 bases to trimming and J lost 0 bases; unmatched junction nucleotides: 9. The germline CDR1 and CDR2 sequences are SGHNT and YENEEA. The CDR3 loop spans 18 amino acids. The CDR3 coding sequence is TGTGCCAGCAGCCCCCGGGGTAGCGGGGCCTCTGGGGCCAACGTCCTGACTTTC. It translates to CASSPRGSGASGANVLTF. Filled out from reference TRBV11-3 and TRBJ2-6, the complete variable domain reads EAGVVQSPRYKIIEKKQPVAFWCNPISGHNTLYWYLQNLGQGPELLIRYENEEAVDDSQLPKDRFSAERLKGVDSTLKIQPAELGDSAVYLCASSPRGSGASGANVLTFGAGSRLTVL.

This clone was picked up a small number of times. CDR3 nucleotide sequence: TGTGCCAGCAGCTCGACAGGGGCGATAAGAAACTATGGCTACACCTTC. Protein sequence: CASSSTGAIRNYGYTF. The rearrangement joins TRBV11-3 to TRBJ1-2; TRBD1 matches 8 bases. The CDR3 runs to 16 residues. The V gene's germline CDR1 is SGHNT and CDR2 YENEEA. V shed 4 bases and J 2 bases; nucleotides not matched to a gene: 9.

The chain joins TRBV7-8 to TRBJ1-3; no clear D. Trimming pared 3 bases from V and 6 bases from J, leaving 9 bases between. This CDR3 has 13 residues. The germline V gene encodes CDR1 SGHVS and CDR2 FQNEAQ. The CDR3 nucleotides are TGTGCCAGCAGCTTCGGGGTTGTAAACACCATATATTTT. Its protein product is CASSFGVVNTIYF. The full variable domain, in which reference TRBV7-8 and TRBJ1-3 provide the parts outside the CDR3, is GAGVSQSPRYKVAKRGQDVALRCDPISGHVSLFWYQQALGQGPEFLTYFQNEAQLDKSGLPSDRFFAERPEGSVSTLKIQRTQQEDSAVYLCASSFGVVNTIYFGEGSWLTVV.